Shown below are 32 T cell receptor beta chains from a single sample sequenced in a study of synovial regulatory T cells in juvenile arthritis. Some clones are missing from TCRdb's copy, which holds only in-frame ones; the method was immunoSEQ multiplex PCR. This specimen shows roughly 860 clones; the ten leading clones hold under 7.5%. Matched peripheral blood accompanied the synovial fluid taken from each patient with active arthritis. Sequences were obtained from Treg cells from the synovium. The receptor source for this set is a donor younger than 30 with juvenile idiopathic arthritis.

This clone counts as medium-sized by frequency. This chain uses TRBV19 with TRBJ2-6. CDR3 length: 17 amino acids. DNA for this receptor is not on file. Germline assignment: CDR1 LNHDA and CDR2 SQIVND (reference sequence). The CDR3 spells CASSTIAFPSGANVLTF.

This clone is medium-sized by frequency. The chain uses TRBV4-1 and TRBJ2-3; TCRdb gives TRBD2 as the D gene, but with no DNA this cannot be confirmed. This CDR3 region has 17 residues. The nucleotide record is missing. Germline assignment: CDR1 MGHRA and CDR2 YSYEKL. The CDR3 sequence is CASSQDWTSGSTDTQYF.

This clone counts as medium-sized by frequency. The chain uses TRBV5-1 and TRBJ2-5; lacking DNA, the TRBD2 call made by TCRdb goes unchecked. The CDR3 is 15 residues long. No DNA is given. CDR1 is SGHRS and CDR2 is YFSETQ in the germline V gene. The CDR3: CASKVGGGYQETQYF.

This clone counts as medium-sized (0.01 to 0.1%) by frequency. The chain couples TRBV5-1 to TRBJ2-5; TCRdb proposes TRBD2, but this gene call is untestable without DNA. The germline V gene encodes CDR1 SGHRS and CDR2 YFSETQ. CDR3 size: 15 residues. No nucleotide data were recorded. The CDR3 reads CASSLASGRGETQYF.

In terms of frequency, this clone is medium-sized. V is TRBV18 and J is TRBJ1-5; there is no DNA to check the TCRdb D call of TRBD1. CDR1 is KGHSH and CDR2 is LQKENI in the germline V gene. The CDR3 is made up of 16 amino acids. No DNA appears here. This chain's CDR3 is CASSIQGAGGNQPQHF.

This clone is called large based on its frequency. The rearrangement joins TRBV14 to TRBJ1-3. Per the germline V gene, CDR1 is SGHDN and CDR2 is FVKESK. This CDR3 has 15 residues. The nucleotide record is missing. This chain's CDR3 is CASSPRPSLVDTIYF.

Measured by frequency, this clone is medium-sized. This chain joins TRBV10-3 and TRBJ2-3; TCRdb's D gene call, TRBD1, goes unchecked for lack of DNA. The CDR3 contains 11 residues. The DNA is unrecorded. CDR1 and CDR2 from the germline V gene are ENHRY and SYGVKD. This chain's CDR3 is CAISQTDTQYF.

This clone is medium-sized by frequency. The chain's CDR3 is CASSERQGAEQYF. The chain uses TRBV6-1 and TRBJ2-7; with no DNA, the TCRdb D assignment of TRBD1 cannot be verified. Per germline, CDR1 MNHNS and CDR2 SASEGT. The CDR3 totals 13 residues. The DNA is unrecorded.

This chain joins TRBV5-6 and TRBJ1-2; TCRdb picks TRBD1, but there is no DNA to check that call. Germline V gene data show CDR1 as SGHDT and CDR2 as YYEEEE. The CDR3 consists of 12 residues. No DNA was logged. CDR3 in amino acids: CAGSLSGTGTLF.

This clone shows up as medium-sized (0.01 to 0.1%) by frequency. This sequence joins TRBV19 and TRBJ2-1; lacking DNA, the TRBD2 call made by TCRdb goes unchecked. The CDR3 runs to 14 residues. Nucleotide data are not available. Germline V gene data show CDR1 as LNHDA and CDR2 as SQIVND (reference sequence). This CDR3 is CASSLAGSSHEQFF.

This clone registers large by frequency. The V call is TRBV5-6, the J call TRBJ1-3. The CDR3 length is 16 residues. No DNA sequence is on record. CDR1 and CDR2 from the germline V gene are SGHDT and YYEEEE. CDR3 sequence: CASSWGRLRSGNTIYF.

This clone is identified as medium-sized (0.01 to 0.1%) from frequency. The V and J genes are TRBV5-1 and TRBJ2-5; the D call of TRBD2 rests on TCRdb alone, since no DNA is present to check it. The CDR3 covers 19 residues. No DNA is listed. The germline gives CDR1 SGHRS, CDR2 YFSETQ. CDR3 protein: CASSLAGLAGGYPSETQYF.

This clone counts as medium-sized (0.01 to 0.1%) by frequency. The chain uses TRBV20-1 and TRBJ1-2. The CDR3 consists of 11 residues. No DNA has been recorded. The V gene's germline CDR1 is DFQATT and CDR2 SNEGSKA (reference sequence). Here the CDR3 reads CSARWDYGYTF.

In terms of frequency, this clone is medium-sized. V usage is TRBV6-5 and J usage is TRBJ2-4; there is no DNA to check the TCRdb D call of TRBD2. This CDR3 comprises 16 residues. No DNA sequence is on record. The germline CDR1 and CDR2 sequences are MNHEY and SVGAGI. CDR3: CASSYGGLGYKNIQYF.

This clone registers medium-sized by frequency. The chain employs TRBV18 and TRBJ2-7; the D call of TRBD2 rests on TCRdb alone, since no DNA is present to check it. CDR1 is KGHSH, CDR2 LQKENI, per germline. CDR3 length equals 19 residues. The record lacks a DNA sequence. CDR3 region: CASSPMVGTSGGEDYEQYF.

Judged by frequency, this clone is medium-sized (0.01 to 0.1%). This rearrangement joins TRBV2 to TRBJ2-5; TCRdb returns TRBD2, unconfirmable since there is no DNA. Germline V CDR1 and CDR2: SNHLY, FYNNEI. This CDR3 has 14 residues. No DNA sequence was recorded. CDR3 sequence reads: CASSPRSRGETQYF. The full variable domain, rest sourced from reference TRBV2 and TRBJ2-5, is EPEVTQTPSHQVTQMGQEVILRCVPISNHLYFYWYRQILGQKVEFLVSFYNNEISEKSEIFDDQFSVERPDGSNFTLKIRSTKLEDSAMYFCASSPRSRGETQYFGPGTRLLVL.

The chain recombines TRBV30 with TRBJ1-2. Germline CDR1 and CDR2: GTSNPN and SVGIG (reference sequence). This CDR3 is 13 amino acids long. DNA is not recorded here. CDR3 protein: CAWSVRDSGGYTF.

This clone is labeled medium-sized based on frequency. The V gene is TRBV27, the J gene TRBJ1-2; TCRdb names TRBD1, which stays unverified in the absence of DNA. Germline assignment: CDR1 MNHEY and CDR2 SMNVEV (reference sequence). The CDR3 covers 12 residues. Only the protein is on record. The CDR3 loop is CASRTNNYGYTF.

This clone shows up as medium-sized by frequency. The chain combines TRBV9 with TRBJ2-3; no DNA is available, so the TRBD1 call from TCRdb remains unchecked. CDR3 length: 14 residues. No nucleotide data were recorded. Looked up from germline, CDR1 is SGDLS and CDR2 is YYNGEE. The CDR3 protein is CASSVNRETDTQYF.

The chain has TRBV6-5 and TRBJ2-7; absent DNA, TCRdb's TRBD2 call cannot be checked. CDR1 and CDR2 (germline): MNHEY, SVGAGI. The CDR3 consists of 14 residues. The DNA is unrecorded. CDR3: CASSNPKTAYEQYF.

The chain recombines TRBV25-1 with TRBJ2-3; no DNA is available, so the TRBD2 call from TCRdb remains unchecked. The length of the CDR3 is 18 residues. Only the protein is available. Germline V gene lookup returns CDR1 MGHDK and CDR2 SYGVNS. The CDR3 sequence is CASSALLGGAKGTDTQYF.

This clone is deemed medium-sized by its frequency. CDR3 residues: CSVVRGRADTQYF. The rearrangement uses TRBV29-1 and TRBJ2-3; the D call of TRBD1 rests on TCRdb alone, since no DNA is present to check it. The CDR3 is 13 amino acids. A DNA sequence was not provided. Germline V gene sequence: CDR1 SQVTM, CDR2 ANQGSEA.

This clone is medium-sized by frequency. The chain carries TRBV5-1 and TRBJ2-1; TCRdb indicates TRBD1, and absent DNA this call remains unverified. The CDR3 extends over 16 amino acids. No DNA is given. Germline CDR1 SGHRS, CDR2 YFSETQ. The CDR3 here is CASSLATGTPYNEQFF. The full variable domain, in which reference TRBV5-1 and TRBJ2-1 provide the parts outside the CDR3, is KAGVTQTPRYLIKTRGQQVTLSCSPISGHRSVSWYQQTPGQGLQFLFEYFSETQRNKGNFPGRFSGRQFSNSRSEMNVSTLELGDSALYLCASSLATGTPYNEQFFGPGTRLTVL.

In terms of frequency, this clone is medium-sized. The CDR3 here is CATSRVGLYNEQFF. The rearrangement uses TRBV15 and TRBJ2-1; there is no DNA to check the TCRdb D call of TRBD2. The length of the CDR3 is 14 residues. No DNA was logged. Germline V gene data show CDR1 as LNHNV and CDR2 as YYDKDF (reference sequence).

According to its frequency, this clone is medium-sized. The chain couples TRBV5-8 to TRBJ2-3. This CDR3 has 12 residues. The coding DNA is unavailable. CDR1 is SGHTS, CDR2 YDEGEE, per germline. The CDR3: CASSLRTDTQYF.

Its frequency marks this clone as medium-sized (0.01 to 0.1%). This chain links TRBV5-1 with TRBJ2-7; TCRdb outputs TRBD1, but without DNA this stays unchecked. The CDR3 extends over 15 amino acids. No nucleotide data were recorded. CDR1 is SGHRS, CDR2 YFSETQ, per germline. CDR3 sequence reads: CASSLKGQGAYEQYF.

In terms of frequency, this clone is medium-sized. This chain uses TRBV29-1 with TRBJ2-4; TCRdb lists TRBD2, though no DNA is available to test this call. Germline assignment: CDR1 SQVTM and CDR2 ANQGSEA. The CDR3 spans 15 residues. No DNA sequence was recorded. This CDR3 is CSVEDWRDGGNIQYF.

This clone shows up as medium-sized by frequency. J is TRBJ1-5 and V is TRBV7-2; the D gene TCRdb calls, TRBD1, cannot be checked with no DNA. The CDR3 extends over 16 amino acids. Only the protein is available. Germline V gives CDR1 SGHTA, CDR2 FQGNSA. CDR3: CASSLGGTGGGQPQHF.

This clone is deemed medium-sized by its frequency. This sequence joins TRBV6-5 and TRBJ1-5. CDR1 is MNHEY and CDR2 is SVGAGI in the germline V gene. The CDR3 sequence is 13 residues long. No DNA is given. The CDR3 spells CASSHRGDQPQHF.

Considering frequency, this clone is large. The rearrangement links TRBV5-4 to TRBJ1-2. Germline V gene sequence: CDR1 SGHNT, CDR2 YYREEE (reference sequence). The CDR3 runs 13 residues. Only the protein sequence is given. CDR3 loop: CASSLGPGDGYTF.

This clone is called medium-sized based on its frequency. The chain links TRBV13 to TRBJ2-3; checking the TCRdb D call of TRBD2 is not possible without DNA. The CDR3 loop spans 12 amino acids. No DNA has been recorded. Germline CDR1 reads PRHDT; CDR2 reads FYEKMQ (reference sequence). CDR3 sequence: CASSLGADTQYF.

Frequency places this clone as medium-sized. Here the CDR3 reads CASSLWGEGGAEAFF. This chain links TRBV5-8 with TRBJ1-1. The CDR3 spans 15 residues. No DNA was logged. The V gene's germline CDR1 is SGHTS and CDR2 YDEGEE.